This T cell receptor beta chain came from a study of response to subunit inactivated influenza vaccine. TCRdb redid the calling of the RT-PCR reads with MiXCR, one entry per CDR3 protein. The table lists under 200,000 distinct CDR3 sequences, about 10% of them singletons. This clonotype was recorded only once. The germline V gene encodes CDR1 SGHDT and CDR2 YYEEEE. Deletions cut 1 base from V and 2 bases from J, with 14 bases between. There are 16 residues in the CDR3. Sequenced material: CD8+ T cells sorted from PBMCs, taken less than 30 months after vaccination. This chain uses TRBV5-6 with TRBJ2-3; possibly TRBD2 for D (6 bases). The receptor was isolated from a man aged 50 to 75 who received an inactivated influenza vaccine. The chain's CDR3 is CASSLLGLPDTDTQYF. Written as DNA, the CDR3 is TGTGCCAGCAGCTTGCTCGGACTACCAGACACAGATACGCAGTATTTT.